These T cell receptor beta chains were read from a single sample in a study of T cells in Graves' hyperthyroidism and ophthalmopathy. TCRdb recomputed calls from the multiplex PCR reads with MiXCR, one row per CDR3 protein. The sample records about 420,000 distinct CDR3 sequences, around 16% being singletons. Sequenced input: blood. These receptors came from a woman under 30 with Graves' hyperthyroidism. CDR3s include the opening cysteine and the closing phenylalanine or tryptophan. A D gene is named only where the DNA matches it firmly. Clone sizes are given selectively: once, few, many, or a class where the clone is expanded.

J gene,clone size,V gene,D gene,CDR3 DNA,CDR3 protein
TRBJ2-7,many,TRBV12-3/TRBV12-4,TRBD2,TGTGCCAGCAGTCCCTACAGGGTTCGGCGGGAGGCGGACCCCTACGAGCAGTACTTC,CASSPYRVRREADPYEQYF
TRBJ2-5,few,TRBV5-6,-,TGTGCCAGCAGCCCACAGGGTAATCGCGGGGAGACCCAGTACTTC,CASSPQGNRGETQYF
TRBJ2-1,-,TRBV20-1,-,TGCAGTGCTAGTGGTTGGGATGGGCGGCACAATGAGCAGTTCTTC,CSASGWDGRHNEQFF
TRBJ2-1,few,TRBV19,-,TGTGCCAGTAGTATAGAGGACGGGGGCCCGTACAATGAGCAGTTCTTC,CASSIEDGGPYNEQFF
TRBJ2-7,many,TRBV7-9,-,TGTGCCAGCAGCTTAGAGAACGGACCCTACGAGCAGTACTTC,CASSLENGPYEQYF
TRBJ2-7,many,TRBV6-1,TRBD1,TGTGCCAGCAGTTTGCCCCGGGACAGGAGCTACGAGCAGTACTTC,CASSLPRDRSYEQYF
TRBJ2-5,-,TRBV6-5,-,TGTGCCAGCAGTTACCTCATTGGGGGGACCCAGTACTTC,CASSYLIGGTQYF
TRBJ2-3,many,TRBV3-1,-,TGTGCCAGCAGCCAAGACAACGGGGGAGATACGCAGTATTTT,CASSQDNGGDTQYF
TRBJ2-7,few,TRBV5-8,-,TGTGCCAGCAGCTTCCAAGGGGAGCAGTACTTC,CASSFQGEQYF
TRBJ2-2,-,TRBV5-6,-,TGTGCCAGCAGCCTGTCCCGGAGGGAGCTGTTTTTT,CASSLSRRELFF
TRBJ1-2,many,TRBV28,-,TGTGCCAGCAGCCGCACCCGGACAGAAACGTTAAGGGGCTACACCTTC,CASSRTRTETLRGYTF
TRBJ2-6,-,TRBV11-2,-,TGTGCCAGCAGCCCCCGTATGGCAGGGGTCGAACGGGTTTCTGGGGCCAACGTCCTGACTTTC,CASSPRMAGVERVSGANVLTF
TRBJ2-2,many,TRBV29-1,TRBD2,TGCAGCGTTGGAGCGGGAGGCGACACCGGGGAGCTGTTTTTT,CSVGAGGDTGELFF
TRBJ1-3,many,TRBV5-1,-,TGCGCCAGCAGCTTGGTTAGCTCTGGAAACACCATATATTTT,CASSLVSSGNTIYF
TRBJ2-7,once,TRBV20-1,-,TGCAGTGCTAGGATCGGGGCGGCTCCTTCCTACGAGCAGTACTTC,CSARIGAAPSYEQYF
TRBJ1-5,many,TRBV19,TRBD1,TGTGCCAGTAATAAGGGACAGTACTTTAGGACGCCCCAGCATTTT,CASNKGQYFRTPQHF
TRBJ2-1,many,TRBV10-3,TRBD1,TGTGCCATCAGTGGGACAGGGGATCGCGATGAGCAGTTCTTC,CAISGTGDRDEQFF
TRBJ2-7,many,TRBV20-1,-,TGCAGTGCTAGAGATCATCTCGTCCGGCGCGAGCAGTACTTC,CSARDHLVRREQYF
TRBJ2-7,many,TRBV11-2,-,TGTGCCAGCAGCTTAGCCCGGGGGCAGCTCTCCTACGAGCAGTACTTC,CASSLARGQLSYEQYF
TRBJ2-7,-,TRBV11-3,-,TGTGCCAGCAGCTTCGGACGGGACGAGCAGTACTTC,CASSFGRDEQYF
TRBJ1-1,few,TRBV6-5,-,TGTGCCAGCAGTTACTCGGGCGGAGCGAACACTGAAGCTTTCTTT,CASSYSGGANTEAFF
TRBJ2-2,many,TRBV3-1,-,TGTGCCAGCAGCCCCTTGTCCGGGATAGCCGGCCGGGAGCTGTTTTTT,CASSPLSGIAGRELFF
TRBJ2-3,many,TRBV11-2,-,TGTGCCAGCAGCTCAACGATAACCGCGCAGTATTTT,CASSSTITAQYF
TRBJ2-3,many,TRBV27,-,TGTGCCAGCAGTTTATATGCAGGGAGCACAGATACGCAGTATTTT,CASSLYAGSTDTQYF
TRBJ1-5,-,TRBV19,-,TGTGCCACTTGGACCGAGGATCAGCCCCAGCATTTT,CATWTEDQPQHF
TRBJ2-5,many,TRBV11-2,TRBD2,TGTGCCAGCAGCTTCCTCGGACTAGCGAGGGAGACCCAGTACTTC,CASSFLGLARETQYF
TRBJ2-1,many,TRBV24-1,-,TGTGCCACCAGAGGGGCGGGGCCCTACAATGAGCAGTTCTTC,CATRGAGPYNEQFF
TRBJ1-6,few,TRBV6-1,-,TGTGCCAGCACCAGCTCCTATAATTCACCCCTCCACTTT,CASTSSYNSPLHF
TRBJ2-1,many,TRBV29-1,-,TGCAGCGTTGAGAAGGGCTCCTACAATGAGCAGTTCTTC,CSVEKGSYNEQFF
TRBJ1-4,many,TRBV6-1,-,TGTGCCGCGAGGTCGAATGAAAAACTGTTTTTT,CAARSNEKLFF
TRBJ2-3,many,TRBV5-8,TRBD1,TGTGCCGCCCAGGGGGACAGGGGGCAAGATACGCAGTATTTT,CAAQGDRGQDTQYF
TRBJ1-5,many,TRBV10-3,-,TGTGCCATCAGTGGGGGTTATAGCAATCAGCCCCAGCATTTT,CAISGGYSNQPQHF
TRBJ1-2,many,TRBV4-1,-,TGCGCCAGCAGCCAACAACAAACGACAGTCTACGGCTACACCTTC,CASSQQQTTVYGYTF
TRBJ2-3,-,TRBV20-1,TRBD2,TGCAGTGCTAGGCAGGGACTAGCGGGGGGGCTCCATACGCAGTATTTT,CSARQGLAGGLHTQYF
TRBJ2-1,many,TRBV18,-,TGTGCCAGCTCACCACGGGATGGCAATGAGCAGTTCTTC,CASSPRDGNEQFF
TRBJ2-3,many,TRBV6-1,TRBD2,TGTGCCAGCAGTATTCGGGGGGGGAGGACAGATACGCAGTATTTT,CASSIRGGRTDTQYF
TRBJ1-4,many,TRBV7-9,-,TGTGCCAGCAGCCCGCGAGCGGGGGTTGATGAAAAACTGTTTTTT,CASSPRAGVDEKLFF
TRBJ2-5,many,TRBV7-9,TRBD1,TGTGCCAGCAGCCAGAACACAGGGGGTGAGACCCAGTACTTC,CASSQNTGGETQYF
TRBJ2-3,-,TRBV10-2,-,TGCGCCTGCAGTGGGGGCACAGATACGCAGTATTTT,CACSGGTDTQYF
TRBJ2-5,many,TRBV7-9,-,TGTGCCAGCAGCTTGCAAGGGGCGGGAGAGACCCAGTACTTC,CASSLQGAGETQYF
TRBJ1-1,-,TRBV4-1,TRBD1,TGCGCCAGCAGCCTTCGACAGGGGAACACTGAAGCTTTCTTT,CASSLRQGNTEAFF
TRBJ2-2,many,TRBV2,-,TGTGCCAGCAGTGGGCATGTCACCGGGGAGCTGTTTTTT,CASSGHVTGELFF
TRBJ1-2,many,TRBV6-1,TRBD1,TGTGCCAGCAGTAGCAGCCACAGGGGACGAGGCTACACCTTC,CASSSSHRGRGYTF
TRBJ1-2,-,TRBV12-3/TRBV12-4,-,TGTGCCAGCAGGTTCGAGGGGCAGGGACAAGGATATGGCTACACCTTC,CASRFEGQGQGYGYTF
TRBJ2-1,-,TRBV19,-,TGTGCCAGTCAGGGCTACAATGAGCAGTTCTTC,CASQGYNEQFF
TRBJ2-3,few,TRBV19,-,TGTGCCAGTAGTATAATAGTAACGACAGATACGCAGTATTTT,CASSIIVTTDTQYF
TRBJ1-2,-,TRBV7-9,-,TGTGCCAGCAGCCCACGGTGGCCAGGCTTTAAAGGTCCGTATGGCTACACCTTC,CASSPRWPGFKGPYGYTF
TRBJ1-1,many,TRBV4-2,-,TGTGCCAGCAGCCAAGGGAGAGGGACGGGCACTGAAGCTTTCTTT,CASSQGRGTGTEAFF
TRBJ2-1,many,TRBV5-5,TRBD1,TGTGCCAGCAGCTTGCGAGTAGGGGGCGTTGATTCCTACAATGAGCAGTTCTTC,CASSLRVGGVDSYNEQFF
TRBJ2-7,many,TRBV5-4,-,TGTGCCAGCAGCTTGAATAACAGGATCCACGAGCAGTACTTC,CASSLNNRIHEQYF